These 32 T cell receptor beta chains were sequenced from one sample in a study of blood T cell repertoires in COVID-19. Clones were read by immunoSEQ multiplex PCR, and TCRdb kept only the in-frame ones, dropping some. In the table there are 180,000 or so clones, nearly 80% of which are singletons. Sequenced: PBMCs or T cells enriched from blood (not recorded which). These receptors came from a man in his sixties who had been exposed to COVID-19.

This clone was counted only a few times. The gene calls are TRBV4-1 and TRBJ2-4; TRBD2 matches 12 bases. Germline trimming cut 3 bases from V and 6 bases from J; bases unmatched to any gene: 9. Germline CDR1 reads MGHRA; CDR2 reads YSYEKL. CDR3 length equals 17 residues. This CDR3 reads CASSQLSTSGSGNIQYF. The DNA of the CDR3 is TGCGCCAGCAGCCAGCTCTCGACTAGCGGGAGCGGAAACATTCAGTACTTC.

This clone was detected once. The chain combines TRBV7-9 with TRBJ2-3; 10 nucleotides align to TRBD1. The length of the CDR3 is 15 residues. Germline-derived CDR1 and CDR2 are SEHNR and FQNEAQ (reference sequence). Trimming at V came to 6 bases and at J to 3 bases, leaving 6 bases not matched to a gene. CDR3 in amino acids: CASSRQGARTDTQYF. Here the CDR3 DNA reads TGTGCCAGCAGTCGACAGGGGGCGAGGACAGATACGCAGTATTTT.

The chain recombines TRBV27 with TRBJ1-6; 7 positions match TRBD1. This CDR3 is 17 amino acids long. V lost 2 bases, J lost 9 bases, and 13 bases stayed unmatched. Germline lookup yields CDR1 MNHEY and CDR2 SMNVEV (reference sequence). As DNA, the CDR3 is TGTGCCAGCAGTTTAAGGATGCAGGGGGTTATAGGTTCACCCCTCCACTTT. Protein: CASSLRMQGVIGSPLHF.

This chain's CDR3 is CASSQEKPQCGGLQETQYF. DNA of the CDR3: TGTGCCAGCAGCCAAGAGAAACCCCAGTGCGGAGGCCTACAAGAGACCCAGTACTTC. The chain joins TRBV3-1 (or the pseudogene TRBV3-2) to TRBJ2-5; TRBD2 might be the D (5 bases). Trimming stripped 0 bases from V and 2 bases from J, with 22 bases between. Germline V CDR1 and CDR2: LGHDT, YNNKEL (reference sequence). The CDR3 is made up of 19 amino acids.

This rearrangement joins TRBV7-9 to TRBJ1-2; 7 positions agree with TRBD1. Germline loops: CDR1 SEHNR, CDR2 FQNEAQ (reference sequence). The CDR3 is 13 residues long. The V and J ends lost 3 bases and 8 bases, in that order; junction bases with no gene match: 6. The CDR3 DNA sequence: TGTGCCAGCAGCTTGGGGACAGAGGGAGGCTACACCTTC. Translated: CASSLGTEGGYTF. Filled out from reference TRBV7-9 and TRBJ1-2, the complete variable domain reads DTGVSQNPRHKITKRGQNVTFRCDPISEHNRLYWYRQTLGQGPEFLTYFQNEAQLEKSRLLSDRFSAERPKGSFSTLEIQRTEQGDSAMYLCASSLGTEGGYTFGSGTRLTVV.

The chain combines TRBV28 with TRBJ2-7; D gene uncertain. Germline CDR1 and CDR2: MDHEN and SYDVKM. The CDR3 contains 13 residues. V was cut by 4 bases and J by 7 bases, with 14 bases left in between. The CDR3 region is CASSSPLPGEQYF. The CDR3 bases are TGTGCCAGCAGTTCCCCCCTTCCCGGGGAGCAGTACTTC.

V gene TRBV5-8 combines with J gene TRBJ1-5, with 11 positions matching TRBD1. With V trimmed by 3 bases and J by 4 bases, 6 bases remained unmatched. The germline gives CDR1 SGHTS, CDR2 YDEGEE. This CDR3 is built from 16 residues. The CDR3 region has the DNA TGTGCCAGCAGCTCAGGACAGGGGGCGAGGAATCAGCCCCAGCATTTT. Translating gives CASSSGQGARNQPQHF.

V is TRBV29-1 and J is TRBJ2-1; 9 bases are a match to TRBD2. The germline CDR1 and CDR2 sequences are SQVTM and ANQGSEA. The CDR3 is 15 amino acids. The J segment lost 7 bases and the V segment lost 2 bases, leaving 9 bases of the junction unmatched. CDR3 nucleotide sequence: TGCAGCGTTGAACACGGGGCGGGAGGGCGGAATGAGCAGTTCTTC. Its protein product is CSVEHGAGGRNEQFF.

The chain couples TRBV5-1 to TRBJ2-1, with TRBD1 as a possible D gene (5 bases). V dropped 0 bases and J dropped 6 bases, with 13 bases sitting between them. Per germline, CDR1 SGHRS and CDR2 YFSETQ. The CDR3 sequence is 15 residues long. CDR3 DNA: TGCGCCAGCAGCTTGGTACCAGGGCAGGCCAATGAGCAGTTCTTC. This codes for CASSLVPGQANEQFF. The whole variable domain, remainder taken from reference TRBV5-1 and TRBJ2-1, is KAGVTQTPRYLIKTRGQQVTLSCSPISGHRSVSWYQQTPGQGLQFLFEYFSETQRNKGNFPGRFSGRQFSNSRSEMNVSTLELGDSALYLCASSLVPGQANEQFFGPGTRLTVL.

V is TRBV3-1 (or the pseudogene TRBV3-2) and J is TRBJ1-6, with D perhaps TRBD1 (5 bases). Trimming stripped 0 bases from V and 5 bases from J, with 20 bases between. Germline V gene lookup returns CDR1 LGHDT and CDR2 YNNKEL (reference sequence). The CDR3 length is 19 residues. In nucleotides, the CDR3 is TGTGCCAGCAGCCAAGAATCCCGGACAAGTGGGATTAATAATTCACCCCTCCACTTT. Its protein is CASSQESRTSGINNSPLHF.

V gene TRBV6-5 combines with J gene TRBJ2-6, with D uncertain. The CDR3 sequence is 15 residues long. The germline CDR1 and CDR2 sequences are MNHEY and SVGAGI. The V end was cut by 6 bases, the J end by 2 bases, with 11 bases between. The CDR3 DNA reads as TGTGCCAGCAGCCTCGCCCGAGCTGGGGCCAACGTCCTGACTTTC. This sequence encodes CASSLARAGANVLTF.

The chain employs TRBV4-1 and TRBJ2-1; perhaps TRBD2 as D (6 bases). V lost 0 bases and J 5 bases, leaving 23 bases between the germline ends. The length of the CDR3 is 19 residues. CDR1 and CDR2 (germline): MGHRA, YSYEKL. Written as DNA, the CDR3 is TGCGCCAGCAGCCAAGAGGGACTCGGAACTACAGTGGCCCACAATGAGCAGTTCTTC. Translation gives CASSQEGLGTTVAHNEQFF.

The V gene is TRBV5-1, the J gene TRBJ2-5, with 7 positions matching TRBD2. The ends lost 4 bases at V and 4 bases at J; junction bases unmatched: 10. Germline V gene lookup returns CDR1 SGHRS and CDR2 YFSETQ. The CDR3 has 15 amino acids. The CDR3 nucleotides read TGCGCCAGCAGCAGACGGACGGGGGGTGGAGAGACCCAGTACTTC. As protein: CASSRRTGGGETQYF.

The genes are TRBV7-2 and TRBJ2-1; D is uncertain. Germline-derived CDR1 and CDR2 are SGHTA and FQGNSA. The CDR3 is 14 residues long. Trimming pared 3 bases from V and 8 bases from J, leaving 14 bases between. CDR3 loop: CASSFSRRRDEQFF. DNA for the CDR3: TGTGCCAGCAGCTTTTCTCGCCGCCGCGATGAGCAGTTCTTC.

This rearrangement joins TRBV28 to TRBJ1-5, with a possible D match to TRBD1 (6 bases). Trimming removed 6 bases from V and 0 bases from J, with 12 bases in between. The CDR3 is made up of 15 amino acids. The germline V gene has CDR1 MDHEN and CDR2 SYDVKM. The CDR3 protein is CASRLGHYSNQPQHF. The DNA for the CDR3 is TGTGCCAGCAGGCTGGGACATTATAGCAATCAGCCCCAGCATTTT. Supplemented by reference TRBV28 and TRBJ1-5, the full variable domain reads DVKVTQSSRYLVKRTGEKVFLECVQDMDHENMFWYRQDPGLGLRLIYFSYDVKMKEKGDIPEGYSVSREKKERFSLILESASTNQTSMYLCASRLGHYSNQPQHFGDGTRLSIL.

The chain combines TRBV7-2 with TRBJ1-3, with TRBD1 matching 8 bases. CDR1 and CDR2 (germline): SGHTA, FQGNSA. V gave up 1 base and J gave up 4 bases; unmatched junction bases: 3. The CDR3 runs to 15 residues. CDR3 sequence: CASSLGAGGGNTIYF. The CDR3 DNA reads as TGTGCCAGCAGCTTAGGTGCAGGGGGCGGAAACACCATATATTTT. The full variable domain, in which reference TRBV7-2 and TRBJ1-3 provide the parts outside the CDR3, is GAGVSQSPSNKVTEKGKDVELRCDPISGHTALYWYRQSLGQGLEFLIYFQGNSAPDKSGLPSDRFSAERTGGSVSTLTIQRTQQEDSAVYLCASSLGAGGGNTIYFGEGSWLTVV.

This clone was observed a few times. The rearrangement joins TRBV27 to TRBJ2-7, with 8 bases lining up with TRBD2. CDR1 is MNHEY and CDR2 is SMNVEV in the germline V gene (reference sequence). The CDR3 runs 15 residues. V lost 2 bases, J lost 5 bases, and 8 bases stayed unmatched. CDR3 region: CASSLTASGHNEQYF. The CDR3, as DNA: TGTGCCAGCAGTTTAACGGCTAGCGGGCACAACGAGCAGTACTTC.

The chain uses TRBV30 and TRBJ1-1; D is ambiguous. V lost 2 bases, J lost 1 base, and 14 bases lay in between. Germline V gene lookup returns CDR1 GTSNPN and CDR2 SVGIG (reference sequence). The CDR3 covers 15 residues. CDR3 residues: CAWSITRRRNTEAFF. CDR3 DNA sequence: TGTGCCTGGAGTATAACAAGGAGGAGGAACACTGAAGCTTTCTTT.

The V and J genes are TRBV19 and TRBJ2-1, with 9 bases matching TRBD1. V dropped 6 bases and J dropped 7; count of bases not matched to a gene: 10. Germline CDR1 and CDR2: LNHDA and SQIVND (reference sequence). This CDR3 is built from 15 residues. The CDR3 region has the DNA TGTGCCAGTAGACCAGACAGGGGGATTCGGAATGAGCAGTTCTTC. Its translation: CASRPDRGIRNEQFF. The entire variable domain, with the rest obtained from reference TRBV19 and TRBJ2-1, is as follows: DGGITQSPKYLFRKEGQNVTLSCEQNLNHDAMYWYRQDPGQGLRLIYYSQIVNDFQKGDIAEGYSVSREKKESFPLTVTSAQKNPTAFYLCASRPDRGIRNEQFFGPGTRLTVL.

The rearrangement uses TRBV24-1 and TRBJ2-1, with 7 positions matching TRBD2. CDR1 is KGHDR, CDR2 SFDVKD, per germline. The CDR3 has 16 residues. Germline trimming cut 4 bases from V and 1 base from J; bases unmatched to any gene: 6. The CDR3 is CATSDPLADSYNEQFF. In nucleotides, the CDR3 is TGTGCCACCAGTGACCCTCTAGCGGATTCCTACAATGAGCAGTTCTTC.

Here the CDR3 DNA reads TGTGCCAGCAGTGAGAGGCTCGTCGCGCAGTATTTT. It translates to CASSERLVAQYF. The V and J genes are TRBV6-1 and TRBJ2-3; D not resolved. This CDR3 has 12 amino acids. V was pared by 3 bases and J by 10 bases, with 11 bases between. Germline V gene sequence: CDR1 MNHNS, CDR2 SASEGT.

Written as DNA, the CDR3 is TGTGCCAGCAGCTTAACAACAGGGGTAGTGAACTATGGCTACACCTTC. Residues: CASSLTTGVVNYGYTF. V usage is TRBV5-6 and J usage is TRBJ1-2; 7 bases are shared with TRBD1. V lost 2 bases and J lost 2; bases outside the gene matches: 9. The CDR3 loop spans 16 amino acids. Germline assignment: CDR1 SGHDT and CDR2 YYEEEE.

The sample holds a few counts of this clone. The V gene is TRBV21-1, the J gene TRBJ1-5; the table's D call, TRBD1, has no DNA check behind it. TRBV21-1 is designated a pseudogene. The CDR3 loop spans 10 amino acids. CDR3 sequence (DNA): TGTGCCAGCCCCCAAAAGCCCCAGCATTTT. This encodes CASPQKPQHF.

The rearrangement links TRBV4-2 to TRBJ1-2, with TRBD1 as a possible D gene (6 bases). V lost 0 bases and J lost 3, with 20 bases in between. The CDR3 is made up of 18 amino acids. Germline CDR1 reads LGHNA; CDR2 reads YNFKEQ. CDR3 sequence reads: CASSQDPLRGGNYYGYTF. CDR3 DNA: TGTGCCAGCAGCCAAGATCCCCTACGGGGGGGCAACTACTATGGCTACACCTTC.

CDR3 nucleotides: TGTGCCAGCAGCTTAGCGGGGACAGGGGGAGAGACCCAGTACTTC. Its protein is CASSLAGTGGETQYF. The rearrangement links TRBV7-9 to TRBJ2-5, with TRBD1 matching 11 bases. The ends lost 0 bases at V and 4 bases at J; junction bases unmatched: 1. Germline V gene sequence: CDR1 SEHNR, CDR2 FQNEAQ (reference sequence). The CDR3 runs to 15 residues.

This clone was seen once. The genes are TRBV9 and TRBJ1-5; a possible D gene is TRBD1 (5 bases). V shed 3 bases and J shed 6 bases, with 16 bases lying between them. This CDR3 spans 15 amino acids. Germline lookup yields CDR1 SGDLS and CDR2 YYNGEE. The CDR3 DNA follows: TGTGCCAGCAGCGAGAGGGGAGGGCTGGGTCAGCCCCAGCATTTT. Protein sequence: CASSERGGLGQPQHF.

The V and J genes are TRBV5-6 and TRBJ2-7; the match to TRBD2 covers 8 bases. Germline V gene sequence: CDR1 SGHDT, CDR2 YYEEEE. CDR3 length: 17 residues. The V gene end was trimmed by 4 bases and the J gene end by 1 base; junction bases not matched to a gene: 13. CDR3 sequence (DNA): TGTGCCAGCAGCAAGGCGGGCTCCGGGACTAGTTCCTACGAGCAGTACTTC. This encodes CASSKAGSGTSSYEQYF.

The rearrangement uses TRBV21-1 and TRBJ1-1; the table's D call of TRBD1 was not tested on the DNA. TRBV21-1 is deemed a pseudogene. The length of the CDR3 is 17 residues. For the CDR3, the DNA is TGTGCCAGCAGCAAAGAGGCAGGGACAACCGGCGACACTGAAGCTTTCTTT. Its translation is CASSKEAGTTGDTEAFF.

J is TRBJ2-7 and V is TRBV12-5; 7 positions match TRBD1. The V gene end was trimmed by 7 bases and the J gene end by 3 bases; junction bases not matched to a gene: 12. Germline V gene lookup returns CDR1 LGHNT and CDR2 FRNRAP. This CDR3 has 15 residues. Written as DNA, the CDR3 is TGTGCTAGTGCCCCCTCAGGACAGGAATTCTACGAGCAGTACTTC. Its translation: CASAPSGQEFYEQYF. Based on the CDR3 plus reference TRBV12-5 and TRBJ2-7, the full variable domain is DARVTQTPRHKVTEMGQEVTMRCQPILGHNTVFWYRQTMMQGLELLAYFRNRAPLDDSGMPKDRFSAEMPDATLATLKIQPSEPRDSAVYFCASAPSGQEFYEQYFGPGTRLTVT.

The chain combines TRBV3-1 (or the pseudogene TRBV3-2) with TRBJ2-1, with 10 bases lining up with TRBD2. Losses at the gene ends were 2 bases for V and 9 bases for J; bases not matched to a gene: 7. The CDR3 has 15 amino acids. Germline V gene data show CDR1 as LGHDT and CDR2 as YNNKEL (reference sequence). In DNA, the CDR3 is TGTGCCAGCAGCCAATCCCCTAGCGGGAGATCTGAGCAGTTCTTC. This gives the protein CASSQSPSGRSEQFF.

This chain joins TRBV18 and TRBJ2-7; D unresolved. Germline CDR1 reads KGHSH; CDR2 reads LQKENI. V gave up 2 bases and J gave up 1 base, with 3 bases separating them. The CDR3 covers 12 residues. The chain's CDR3 is CASSPASYEQYF. CDR3 DNA: TGTGCCAGCTCACCAGCGTCCTACGAGCAGTACTTC.

This sequence joins TRBV5-8 and TRBJ2-3; D uncertain. The CDR3 is 11 residues long. Trimming pared 2 bases from V and 6 bases from J, leaving 4 bases between. Germline CDR1 SGHTS, CDR2 YDEGEE. The CDR3 loop reads CASSFRDTQYF. CDR3 DNA: TGTGCCAGCAGCTTCCGGGATACGCAGTATTTT.